These T cell receptor beta chains were read from a single sample in a study of human thymus T cells. Some clones are missing from TCRdb's copy, which holds only in-frame ones; the method was immunoSEQ multiplex PCR. Among 54,000 or so clones, about 93% were seen once, and the ten largest hold around 5.4%. The sequenced material came from blood. The source is a boy under two years old with a congenital heart defect but otherwise immunologically healthy. Both conserved end residues are part of each CDR3. The D gene is left open where the match is weak. Only some rows state a clone size, as once, few, many or a class for expanded clones.

J,size,D,V,DNA,CDR3
TRBJ2-4,hyperexpanded,.,TRBV7-9,TGTGCCAGCAGCTTAGCGCTGGGGGTGGCCAAAAACATTCAGTACTTC,CASSLALGVAKNIQYF
TRBJ2-1,.,TRBD2,TRBV7-9,TGTGCCAGCAGCTTTAGCGGGAGTCTTGGTGAGCAGTTCTTC,CASSFSGSLGEQFF
TRBJ1-4,.,.,TRBV6-5,TGTGCCAGCAGTCTCGACTCAACTAATGAAAAACTGTTTTTT,CASSLDSTNEKLFF
TRBJ2-7,.,TRBD2,TRBV18,TGTGCCAGCTCACCGAGACTAGCGGGGGTTTACGAGCAGTACTTC,CASSPRLAGVYEQYF
TRBJ1-1,.,.,TRBV19,TGTGCCAGTAGTATACGGGACAACACTGAAGCTTTCTTT,CASSIRDNTEAFF
TRBJ2-7,.,.,TRBV7-9,TGTGCCAGCAATCTGGCGGGGAGCTACAACGAGCAGTACTTC,CASNLAGSYNEQYF
TRBJ2-3,once,.,TRBV7-2,TGTGCCAGCAGCTTACCCACAGATACGCAGTATTTT,CASSLPTDTQYF
TRBJ2-2,.,.,TRBV4-1,TGCGCCAGCAGTTTCCCGGGGCCGAACACCGGGGAGCTGTTTTTT,CASSFPGPNTGELFF
TRBJ2-5,.,TRBD2,TRBV18,TGTGCCAGCTCACTCATGATAGCGGGGGGCGAAGAGACCCAGTACTTC,CASSLMIAGGEETQYF
TRBJ1-2,.,TRBD1,TRBV7-9,TGTGCCAGCAGCTTAGTAAAAGGGACAGGGGACTATGGCTACACCTTC,CASSLVKGTGDYGYTF
TRBJ2-2,.,.,TRBV7-3,TGTGCCAGCAGCCCATGGCCCCCGGGGGAGCTGTTTTTT,CASSPWPPGELFF
TRBJ1-2,.,.,TRBV2,TGTGCCAGCAGTGAAAGGGGGAACTATGGCTACACCTTC,CASSERGNYGYTF
TRBJ2-5,once,.,TRBV4-1,TGCGCCAGCAGCTATGGGGCAGGAGGGGAGACCCAGTACTTC,CASSYGAGGETQYF
TRBJ1-6,.,.,TRBV7-9,TGTGCCAGCAGCTTAGTCGGGACCACACTCCACTTT,CASSLVGTTLHF